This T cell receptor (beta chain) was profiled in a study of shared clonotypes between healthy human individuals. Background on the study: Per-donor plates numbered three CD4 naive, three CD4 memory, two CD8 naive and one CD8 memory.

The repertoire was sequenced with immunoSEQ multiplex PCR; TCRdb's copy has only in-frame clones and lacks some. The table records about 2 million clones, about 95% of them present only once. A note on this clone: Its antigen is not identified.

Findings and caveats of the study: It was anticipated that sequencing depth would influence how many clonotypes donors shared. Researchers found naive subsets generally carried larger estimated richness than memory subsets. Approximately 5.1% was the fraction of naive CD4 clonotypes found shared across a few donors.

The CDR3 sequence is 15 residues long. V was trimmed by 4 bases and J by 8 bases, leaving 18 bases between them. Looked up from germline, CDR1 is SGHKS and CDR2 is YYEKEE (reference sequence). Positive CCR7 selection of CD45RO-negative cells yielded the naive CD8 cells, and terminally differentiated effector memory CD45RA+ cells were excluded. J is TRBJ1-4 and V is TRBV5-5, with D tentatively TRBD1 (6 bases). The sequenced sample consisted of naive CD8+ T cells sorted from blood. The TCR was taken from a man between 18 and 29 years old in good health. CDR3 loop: CASSLDGTMEEKLFF. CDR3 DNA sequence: TGTGCCAGCAGCCTAGACGGGACAATGGAAGAAAAACTGTTTTTT.